The clone carrying this T cell receptor beta chain occurred a few times. The antigen remains undetermined. The CDR3 sequence is 15 residues long. V was clipped by 6 bases and J by 3 bases; unmatched bases: 9. Germline V gene data show CDR1 as DFQATT and CDR2 as SNEGSKA (reference sequence). Documented treatment: approximately 9-day PBMC culture with coronavirus spike peptide pools or control peptides (ViraFEST assay). Investigators obtained the unexposed donor's CD4+ T cells before the COVID-19 pandemic (2011-2018). The data stem from a study of vaccination and CD4 T cells after COVID-19. In the study overall: Convalescent patients gave post-COVID blood a median about 91 days post-diagnosis, range 35 to 161. Following dose two, a median approximately 75 days (range 14 to 241) passed before post-vaccine samples were taken. Overlapping spike peptides of SARS-CoV-2, HCoV-NL63, HCoV-OC43 and HCoV-229E were used, and cells were stimulated with them.

Researchers used the Oncomine TCR Beta short-read assay to sequence DNA from cultured CD4+ T cells. Someone extracted genomic DNA from cultured CD4+ T cells. TCRdb reanalysed the PCR reads using MiXCR and keeps one entry per CDR3 protein. The sample has 3,500 to 4,500 distinct CDR3 sequences; around 35% are singletons. The sample consisted of CD4+ T cells from blood, cultured in vitro. The sequence came from a human donor in good health. V and J are TRBV20-1 and TRBJ2-5; TRBD2 aligns across 11 bases. CDR3 protein: CSAQTSGAREETQYF. The CDR3 DNA is TGCAGTGCCCAGACTAGCGGGGCGCGAGAAGAGACCCAGTACTTC.